This TCR beta chain comes out of a study of T cell changes during pregnancy in multiple sclerosis. Germline-derived CDR1 and CDR2 are SQVTM and ANQGSEA. The CDR3 spans 13 residues. V gave up 7 bases and J gave up 5 bases; unmatched junction bases: 10. The method was immunoSEQ multiplex PCR; TCRdb's version includes in-frame clones alone and lacks a portion of them. The sample records about 80,000 clones, roughly 94% being singletons. The chain is built from TRBV29-1 and TRBJ2-5; the match to TRBD2 covers 7 bases. This sequence originates from a female donor with multiple sclerosis, enrolled in a pregnancy study. This specimen consisted of peripheral blood, obtained before pregnancy. The CDR3 DNA follows: TGCAGCGAAACTAGCGCCCTCGGGGAGACCCAGTACTTC. Its protein product is CSETSALGETQYF.